This T cell receptor beta chain was recorded in a study of CD8 T cells in ankylosing spondylitis. Each TCR beta library was made by quantitative 5'-RACE that incorporated molecular barcodes. TCRdb analysed the 5' RACE reads with MiXCR anew, one entry per CDR3 protein. The sample lists about 200,000 distinct CDR3 sequences, about 7.3% occurring once. Broader study findings: The authors found the disease-linked clones to be CD8+ and relatively rare in peripheral blood. Made up of 7 to 9 highly homologous variants, a TCR beta motif appeared characteristic of ankylosing spondylitis blood. Some of these motif variants have turned up before, in reports on reactive arthritis synovial fluid and blood. Clones linked to disease were reported to show significant enrichment in matched ankylosing spondylitis synovial fluid.

Per the germline V gene, CDR1 is SGDLS and CDR2 is YYNGEE. The CDR3 has 15 amino acids. Trimming took 2 bases from V and 0 from J, leaving 10 bases between them. This clonotype has more than one count but fewer than ten. Its target is unknown. The receptor was isolated from a male donor with ankylosing spondylitis. This rearrangement joins TRBV9 to TRBJ2-3, with D maybe TRBD1 (5 bases). Specimen: blood, either unsorted or a sorted T cell fraction (not recorded which). DNA for the CDR3: TGTGCCAGCAGCGTCCAGGGTATCAGCACAGATACGCAGTATTTT. Protein: CASSVQGISTDTQYF.